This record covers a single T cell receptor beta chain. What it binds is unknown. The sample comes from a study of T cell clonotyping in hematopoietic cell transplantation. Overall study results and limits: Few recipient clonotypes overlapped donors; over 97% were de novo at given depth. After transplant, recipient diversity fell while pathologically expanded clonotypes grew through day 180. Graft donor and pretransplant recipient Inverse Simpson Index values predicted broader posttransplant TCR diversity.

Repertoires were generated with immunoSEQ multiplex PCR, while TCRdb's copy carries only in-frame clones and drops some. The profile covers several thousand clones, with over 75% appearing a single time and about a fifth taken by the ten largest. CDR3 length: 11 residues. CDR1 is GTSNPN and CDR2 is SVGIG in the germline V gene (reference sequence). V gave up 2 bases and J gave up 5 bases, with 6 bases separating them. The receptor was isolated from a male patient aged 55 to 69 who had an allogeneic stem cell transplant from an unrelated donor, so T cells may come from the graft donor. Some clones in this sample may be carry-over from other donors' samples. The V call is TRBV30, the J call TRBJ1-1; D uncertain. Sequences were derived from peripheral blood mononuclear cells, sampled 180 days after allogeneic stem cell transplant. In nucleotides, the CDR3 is TGTGCCTGGAGTCTGGGGACTGAAGCTTTCTTT. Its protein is CAWSLGTEAFF.